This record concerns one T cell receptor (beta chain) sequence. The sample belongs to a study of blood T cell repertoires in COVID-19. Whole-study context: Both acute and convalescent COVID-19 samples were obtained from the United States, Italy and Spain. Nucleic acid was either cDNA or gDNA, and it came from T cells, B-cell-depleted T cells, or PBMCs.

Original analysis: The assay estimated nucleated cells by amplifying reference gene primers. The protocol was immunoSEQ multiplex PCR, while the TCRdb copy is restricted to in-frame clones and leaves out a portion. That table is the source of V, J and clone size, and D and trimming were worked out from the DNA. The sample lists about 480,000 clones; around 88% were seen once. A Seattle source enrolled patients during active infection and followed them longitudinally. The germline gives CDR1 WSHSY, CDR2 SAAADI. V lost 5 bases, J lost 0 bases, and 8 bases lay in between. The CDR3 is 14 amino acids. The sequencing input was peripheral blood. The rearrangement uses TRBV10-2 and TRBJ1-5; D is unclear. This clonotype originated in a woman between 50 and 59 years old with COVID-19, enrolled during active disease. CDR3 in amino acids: CASSLGDSNQPQHF. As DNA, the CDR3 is TGCGCCAGCAGTTTGGGAGATAGCAATCAGCCCCAGCATTTT.